The rows below give T cell receptor beta chains drawn from one sample of a study of cytomegalovirus exposure and HLA in healthy donors. Profiling relied on immunoSEQ multiplex PCR, and the TCRdb table lists in-frame clones only, not all of them. Seen here are 150,000 to 200,000 clones, roughly 73% observed once, and the top ten hold around 1.5%. The material sequenced was PBMCs. These receptor sequences come from a woman in her thirties in good health and CMV-seronegative. CDR3s include the opening cysteine and the closing phenylalanine or tryptophan. The order of the fields is J gene, V gene, D gene, clone size, CDR3 DNA, CDR3 protein. The D gene is left open where the match is weak. Size is omitted from some rows. Given values are once, few, many or a class for expanded clones.

TRBJ2-3 TRBV2 - - TGTGCCAGCAGTGAAGGTGCAGGGTTTGTAGATACGCAGTATTTT CASSEGAGFVDTQYF
TRBJ1-5 TRBV4-1 TRBD1 - TGCGCCAGCAGCTCCCGACAGGGGGGGAGTCAGCCCCAGCATTTT CASSSRQGGSQPQHF
TRBJ2-3 TRBV29-1 - - TGCAGCGGATCCGGGGGTTCCACAGATACGCAGTATTTT CSGSGGSTDTQYF
TRBJ1-1 TRBV18 TRBD1 - TGTGCCAGCTCACCACAAGGACAGGGGGTCGAAGCTTTCTTT CASSPQGQGVEAFF
TRBJ1-5 TRBV27 - - TGTGCCAGCAGTTCCGGGTACAATCAGCCCCAGCATTTT CASSSGYNQPQHF
TRBJ2-2 TRBV14 - - TGTGCCAGCAGCCAGGTCGGAGGTACCGGGGAGCTGTTTTTT CASSQVGGTGELFF
TRBJ2-7 TRBV15 TRBD1 few TGTGCCACCAGCAGGGCTATGACAGGGGCGAGGGAGCAGTACTTC CATSRAMTGAREQYF
TRBJ1-2 TRBV5-4 TRBD1 - TGTGCCAGCAGCTTACAGGGGGCCCATGGCTACACCTTC CASSLQGAHGYTF
TRBJ2-5 TRBV5-4 TRBD2 - TGTGCCAGCAGCTCCCTGTGGGGGAGCGGGGGCTTCCAAGAGACCCAGTACTTC CASSSLWGSGGFQETQYF
TRBJ2-7 TRBV5-1 - - TGCGCCAGCAGCTTGGGTGGGGAGACCTACGAGCAGTACTTC CASSLGGETYEQYF
TRBJ2-1 TRBV2 - few TGTGCCAGCACTATAGGACGGGAGAATTACAATGAGCAGTTCTTC CASTIGRENYNEQFF
TRBJ1-1 TRBV15 - - TGTGCCACCAGCAGAGGCGGAGACAGGGAAGCTTTCTTT CATSRGGDREAFF
TRBJ1-5 TRBV27 - - TGTGCCAGCAGTTCCCGCCCAGGAGGGTTTCAGCCCCAGCATTTT CASSSRPGGFQPQHF
TRBJ2-1 TRBV7-9 TRBD1 - TGTGCCAGCAGTTTACAGGGGACAGGGGGGAATGAGCAGTTCTTC CASSLQGTGGNEQFF
TRBJ2-7 TRBV2 - - TGTGCCAGCAGTGACCCGGGACTTCGAGAGTACGAGCAGTACTTC CASSDPGLREYEQYF
TRBJ2-4 TRBV2 TRBD2 - TGTGCCAGCAGCGATAGGACTAGCGGAAACATTCAGTACTTC CASSDRTSGNIQYF
TRBJ1-6 TRBV25-1 - - TGTGCCAGCAGTGAGGGGAGGGGTCGATCACCCCTCCACTTT CASSEGRGRSPLHF
TRBJ1-6 TRBV28 - - TGTGCCAGCAGTTTTGGGGCTTCACCCCTCCACTTT CASSFGASPLHF
TRBJ1-2 TRBV27 - - TGTGCCAGCAGTTTATCTTCTCGGGATGGCTACACCTTC CASSLSSRDGYTF
TRBJ1-4 TRBV7-2 - - TGTGCCAGCAGCTTAGTGGCAGGGTCTAATGAAAAACTGTTTTTT CASSLVAGSNEKLFF
TRBJ1-5 TRBV15 TRBD1 few TGTGCCACCACCTGGACAGGGTCCGATCAGCCCCAGCATTTT CATTWTGSDQPQHF
TRBJ2-1 TRBV18 TRBD2 - TGTGCCAGCTCACCAGGACTAGCCCTAAACAATGAGCAGTTCTTC CASSPGLALNNEQFF
TRBJ2-5 TRBV5-1 TRBD1 - TGCGCCAGCAGCCCCACAGGGGCCGGAGAGACCCAGTACTTC CASSPTGAGETQYF
TRBJ1-4 TRBV7-2 TRBD1 - TGTGCCAGCAGCTTAAAGCGGTCCGGGACAGGGGTTGAAAAACTGTTTTTT CASSLKRSGTGVEKLFF
TRBJ2-6 TRBV5-4 TRBD1 few TGTGCCAGCAGCGCCGGGACAGGGGTTGCTGGGGCCAACGTCCTGACTTTC CASSAGTGVAGANVLTF
TRBJ2-2 TRBV5-4 - - TGTGCCAGCAGCCCCAGATACACCGGGGAGCTGTTTTTT CASSPRYTGELFF
TRBJ1-4 TRBV19 - - TGTGCCAGTAGTAGCACGTCCTATAACGAAAAACTGTTTTTT CASSSTSYNEKLFF
TRBJ1-2 TRBV30 - - TGTGCCTGGAGTCTCGGGGACGGGAGGACTGGCTACACCTTC CAWSLGDGRTGYTF
TRBJ1-5 TRBV7-2 - - TGTGCCAGCAGCTTACGAGATCAGCCCCAGCATTTT CASSLRDQPQHF
TRBJ2-7 TRBV5-1 - - TGCGCCAGCAGCTTGACCGTCGGGAACTACGAGCAGTACTTC CASSLTVGNYEQYF
TRBJ2-3 TRBV2 TRBD2 - TGTGCCAGCAGTGAACGGGGGGACACAGATACGCAGTATTTT CASSERGDTDTQYF
TRBJ1-5 TRBV28 - - TGTGCCTCCATGGGGCTCGCAGGCCAGCATTTT CASMGLAGQHF
TRBJ2-1 TRBV11-2 TRBD2 - TGTGCCAGCAGCTTAGATAGCGGGGGGTACAATGAGCAGTTCTTC CASSLDSGGYNEQFF
TRBJ1-3 TRBV2 TRBD1 - TGTGCCAGCAGTGAAACCTCAGGGGGCGCAGGGTCCTACTCTGGAAACACCATATATTTT CASSETSGGAGSYSGNTIYF
TRBJ2-7 TRBV5-1 TRBD1 - TGCGCCAGCAGCGTGACAGGGCTGGGGCTCGAGCAGTACTTC CASSVTGLGLEQYF
TRBJ2-1 TRBV5-8 TRBD1 - TGTGCCAGCATCCTCGGACAGGGGAAATTGAATGAGCAGTTCTTC CASILGQGKLNEQFF
TRBJ2-5 TRBV7-2 TRBD1 - TGTGCCAGCGCCCCCCATCCCGCAGGGGGTGCTGAGACCCAGTACTTC CASAPHPAGGAETQYF
TRBJ2-7 TRBV5-1 TRBD2 few TGCGCCAGCAGCCCGGGGGGTAGCGGGGCATACGAGCAGTACTTC CASSPGGSGAYEQYF
TRBJ2-1 TRBV19 TRBD1 - TGTGCCAGTAGAGGGGGCAGGGGGTTTTCGTCCTACAATGAGCAGTTCTTC CASRGGRGFSSYNEQFF
TRBJ2-3 TRBV21-1 - - TGTGCCAGACTAGCGGGGGGGCGATATACGCAGTATTTT CARLAGGRYTQYF
TRBJ2-3 TRBV5-6 TRBD1 - TGTGCCAGCAGCTTACAGGGGGACCTGACAGATACGCAGTATTTT CASSLQGDLTDTQYF
TRBJ2-7 TRBV6-1 TRBD2 - TGTGCCAGCCCACGGGGGGGAGGGTCCTACGAGCAGTACTTC CASPRGGGSYEQYF
TRBJ2-7 TRBV4-1 - - TGCGCCAGCAGCCCTATCCCGTCAACCTACGAGCAGTACTTC CASSPIPSTYEQYF
TRBJ1-4 TRBV18 - - TGTGCCAGCTCACCAACCGCAGCTAATGAAAAACTGTTTTTT CASSPTAANEKLFF
TRBJ2-7 TRBV2 TRBD2 - TGTGCCAGCAGTGAATACGGCGGGGGGAGCTCCTACGAGCAGTACTTC CASSEYGGGSSYEQYF
TRBJ2-7 TRBV7-9 TRBD1 - TGTGCCAGCAGCTTAGGGCCGGGCAGGGGGCTTTACGAGCAGTACTTC CASSLGPGRGLYEQYF
TRBJ2-7 TRBV5-4 - few TGTGCCAGCAGCTTGAAGAATGCGAGAAATTACGAGCAGTACTTC CASSLKNARNYEQYF
TRBJ2-5 TRBV18 TRBD2 - TGTGCCAGCTCACCAGGGCGGGGGGAATGGGAGACCCAGTACTTC CASSPGRGEWETQYF
TRBJ1-2 TRBV18 TRBD1 - TGTGCCAGCCATGACAGGGTCTATGGCTACACCTTC CASHDRVYGYTF
TRBJ1-4 TRBV7-9 TRBD1 - TGTGCCAGCAGCGACGACAGGGGGCAAGAAAAACTGTTTTTT CASSDDRGQEKLFF
TRBJ2-3 TRBV7-8 - - TGTGCCAGCAGCGGGGCGGGGAGGCCAGATACGCAGTATTTT CASSGAGRPDTQYF
TRBJ1-1 TRBV5-1 TRBD1 - TGCGCCAGCAGCTCCGGACAGGGGAACACTGAAGCTTTCTTT CASSSGQGNTEAFF
TRBJ2-5 TRBV29-1 - - TGCAGCGTTCTACCTCCGGAAGAGACCCAGTACTTC CSVLPPEETQYF
TRBJ1-4 TRBV7-9 - - TGTGCCAGCAGCTTAAACACAGGGTCCGAAAAACTGTTTTTT CASSLNTGSEKLFF
TRBJ2-7 TRBV11-2 - - TGTGCCTGCAGCTTAAGCGGCATCTCCTACGAGCAGTACTTC CACSLSGISYEQYF